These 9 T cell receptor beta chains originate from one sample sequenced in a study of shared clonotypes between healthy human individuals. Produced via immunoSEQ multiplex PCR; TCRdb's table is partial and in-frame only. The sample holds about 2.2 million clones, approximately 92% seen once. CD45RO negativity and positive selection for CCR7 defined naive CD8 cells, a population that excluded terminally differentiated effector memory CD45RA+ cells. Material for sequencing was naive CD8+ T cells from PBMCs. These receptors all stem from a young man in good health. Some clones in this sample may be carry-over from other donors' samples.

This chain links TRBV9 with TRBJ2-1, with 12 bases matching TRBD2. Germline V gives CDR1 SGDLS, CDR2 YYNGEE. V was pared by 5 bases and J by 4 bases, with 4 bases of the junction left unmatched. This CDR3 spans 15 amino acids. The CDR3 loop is CASRDGTSGYNEQFF. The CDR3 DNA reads TGTGCCAGCAGGGACGGGACTAGCGGGTACAATGAGCAGTTCTTC.

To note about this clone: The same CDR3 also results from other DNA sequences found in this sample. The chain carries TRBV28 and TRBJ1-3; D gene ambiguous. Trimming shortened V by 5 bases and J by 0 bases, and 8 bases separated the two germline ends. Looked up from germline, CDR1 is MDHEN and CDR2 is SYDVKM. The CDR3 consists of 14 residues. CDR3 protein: CASSPPGSGNTIYF. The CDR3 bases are TGTGCCAGCAGTCCCCCTGGCTCTGGAAACACCATATATTTT. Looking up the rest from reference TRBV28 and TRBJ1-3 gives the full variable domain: DVKVTQSSRYLVKRTGEKVFLECVQDMDHENMFWYRQDPGLGLRLIYFSYDVKMKEKGDIPEGYSVSREKKERFSLILESASTNQTSMYLCASSPPGSGNTIYFGEGSWLTVV.

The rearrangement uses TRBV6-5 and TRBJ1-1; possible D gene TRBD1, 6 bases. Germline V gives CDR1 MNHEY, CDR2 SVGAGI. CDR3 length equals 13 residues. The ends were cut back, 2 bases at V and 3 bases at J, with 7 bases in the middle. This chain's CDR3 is CASSYEGDTEAFF. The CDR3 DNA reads TGTGCCAGCAGTTACGAGGGGGACACTGAAGCTTTCTTT.

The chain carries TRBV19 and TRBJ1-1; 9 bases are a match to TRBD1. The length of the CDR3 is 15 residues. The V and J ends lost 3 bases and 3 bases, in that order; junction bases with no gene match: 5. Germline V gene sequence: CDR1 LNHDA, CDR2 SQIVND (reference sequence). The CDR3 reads CASSIPGTGYTEAFF. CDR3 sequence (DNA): TGTGCCAGTAGTATCCCCGGGACAGGGTACACTGAAGCTTTCTTT.

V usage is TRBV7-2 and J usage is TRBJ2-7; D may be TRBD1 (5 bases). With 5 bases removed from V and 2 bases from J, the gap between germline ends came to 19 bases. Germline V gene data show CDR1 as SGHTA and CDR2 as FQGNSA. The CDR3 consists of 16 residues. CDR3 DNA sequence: TGTGCCAGCAGCACCACCCCGGGCCAGGGTGCCTACGAGCAGTACTTC. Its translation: CASSTTPGQGAYEQYF.

CDR3: CASSPRTELGTEAFF. Here the CDR3 DNA reads TGTGCCAGCAGTCCCCGAACCGAGCTGGGCACTGAAGCTTTCTTT. The V and J genes are TRBV28 and TRBJ1-1; D uncertain. The germline V gene encodes CDR1 MDHEN and CDR2 SYDVKM. The V gene lost 5 bases and the J gene lost 4 bases, with 17 bases spanning the gap. This CDR3 contains 15 residues.

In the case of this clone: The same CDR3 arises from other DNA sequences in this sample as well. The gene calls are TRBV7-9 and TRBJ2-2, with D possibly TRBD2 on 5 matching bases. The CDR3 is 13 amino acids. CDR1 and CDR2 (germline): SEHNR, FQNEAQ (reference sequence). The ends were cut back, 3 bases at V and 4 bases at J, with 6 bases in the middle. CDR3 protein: CASSFGGTGELFF. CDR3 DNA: TGTGCCAGCAGCTTTGGAGGCACCGGGGAGCTGTTTTTT.

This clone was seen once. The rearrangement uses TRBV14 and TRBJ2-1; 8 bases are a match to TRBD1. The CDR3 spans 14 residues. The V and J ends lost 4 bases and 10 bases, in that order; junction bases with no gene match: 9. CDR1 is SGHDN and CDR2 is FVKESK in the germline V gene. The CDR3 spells CASSPRDRTREQFF. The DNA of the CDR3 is TGTGCCAGCAGCCCTCGGGACAGGACCCGGGAGCAGTTCTTC.

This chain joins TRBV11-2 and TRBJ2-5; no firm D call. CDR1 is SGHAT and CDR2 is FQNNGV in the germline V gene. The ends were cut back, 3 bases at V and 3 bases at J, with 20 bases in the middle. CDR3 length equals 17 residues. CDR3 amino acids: CASSFFPTAGPEETQYF. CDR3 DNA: TGTGCCAGCAGCTTTTTTCCAACCGCCGGGCCGGAAGAGACCCAGTACTTC.